The 30 T cell receptor beta chains given below trace back to one sample, sequenced in a study of PD-L1 blockade in urothelial cancer. The repertoire was sequenced with immunoSEQ multiplex PCR; TCRdb's copy has only in-frame clones and lacks some. Among tens of thousands of clones listed, about 83% were seen once. Indicated time point: pretreatment peripheral blood. The sequencing here drew on PBMCs, taken around atezolizumab (anti-PD-L1) treatment. These receptor sequences come from a man between 60 and 70 years old with urothelial cancer.

This clone was recorded a few times. The chain combines TRBV29-1 with TRBJ2-3; 14 bases match TRBD2. The CDR3 length is 17 residues. In germline, CDR1 is SQVTM, CDR2 ANQGSEA. The V segment lost 7 bases and the J segment 3 bases; nucleotides outside the gene matches: 12. The CDR3 sequence is CSAPPGLAGGITDTQYF. As DNA, the CDR3 is TGCAGCGCGCCCCCAGGACTAGCGGGAGGTATTACAGATACGCAGTATTTT.

V usage is TRBV18 and J usage is TRBJ2-1; D is ambiguous. The germline CDR1 and CDR2 sequences are KGHSH and LQKENI. V lost 3 bases, J lost 0 bases, and 3 bases lay in between. The CDR3 consists of 13 residues. For the CDR3, the DNA is TGTGCCAGCTCACCGAGCTCCTACAATGAGCAGTTCTTC. It specifies CASSPSSYNEQFF.

The chain is built from TRBV2 and TRBJ2-5; TRBD1 matches 8 bases. V lost 9 bases and J lost 5; bases outside the gene matches: 8. The CDR3 sequence is 13 residues long. Germline loops: CDR1 SNHLY, CDR2 FYNNEI. The CDR3 bases are TGTGCCAGTGCGAGGACAGGGATGGAGACCCAGTACTTC. Its protein is CASARTGMETQYF.

The CDR3 nucleotides are TGTGCCAGCAGCTTAGTTTCGGGACAGAAAAATGAAAAACTGTTTTTT. Translated: CASSLVSGQKNEKLFF. The rearrangement links TRBV7-9 to TRBJ1-4; 7 nucleotides match TRBD1. Unmatched junction bases numbered 7, after V lost 1 base and J lost 5 bases. Germline-derived CDR1 and CDR2 are SEHNR and FQNEAQ (reference sequence). The length of the CDR3 is 16 residues.

The V gene is TRBV5-6, the J gene TRBJ1-1; 8 nucleotides match TRBD1. Trimming removed 4 bases from V and 1 base from J; junction bases left unmatched: 3. CDR3 size: 14 residues. Per the germline V gene, CDR1 is SGHDT and CDR2 is YYEEEE. The CDR3 DNA follows: TGTGCCAGCAGCCGGACAGGGTGGAACACTGAAGCTTTCTTT. This gives the protein CASSRTGWNTEAFF.

V gene TRBV28 combines with J gene TRBJ2-2; 10 bases fit TRBD1. This CDR3 is 16 amino acids long. The V and J ends lost 7 bases and 3 bases, in that order; junction bases with no gene match: 8. CDR1 and CDR2 from the germline V gene are MDHEN and SYDVKM. This CDR3 is CASIRQGASDTGELFF. As DNA, the CDR3 is TGTGCCAGCATCAGACAGGGGGCGAGTGACACCGGGGAGCTGTTTTTT.

The chain couples TRBV5-6 to TRBJ1-1; D may be TRBD1 (5 bases). The ends were cut back, 2 bases at V and 3 bases at J, with 14 bases in the middle. CDR1 SGHDT and CDR2 YYEEEE come from the germline V gene. The CDR3 runs 15 residues. This CDR3 reads CASSFSLVGDTEAFF. CDR3 DNA sequence: TGTGCCAGCAGCTTTTCCTTGGTAGGGGACACTGAAGCTTTCTTT.

This clone was recorded once. The gene calls are TRBV7-2 and TRBJ1-2; D may be TRBD1 (5 bases). CDR3 length equals 13 residues. Trimming stripped 1 base from V and 8 bases from J, with 11 bases between. Germline V lookup: CDR1 SGHTA, CDR2 FQGNSA. The CDR3 region is CASSLEGTKGYTF. CDR3 DNA: TGTGCCAGCAGCTTAGAAGGGACTAAGGGCTACACCTTC.

The rearrangement uses TRBV6-5 and TRBJ2-2; TRBD2 matches at 8 bases. CDR1 and CDR2 from the germline V gene are MNHEY and SVGAGI. The CDR3 extends over 14 amino acids. V was pared by 8 bases and J by 8 bases, with 10 bases of the junction left unmatched. CDR3 region: CASVGTSRSGELFF. The CDR3, as DNA: TGTGCCAGCGTGGGGACTAGTCGCTCGGGGGAGCTGTTTTTT.

The chain joins TRBV5-1 to TRBJ2-3; 10 nucleotides align to TRBD2. Germline values: CDR1 SGHRS, CDR2 YFSETQ. J lost 3 bases, V lost 0 bases, and 7 bases had no gene match. The CDR3 consists of 17 residues. The CDR3 DNA is TGCGCCAGCAGCTTGGCTAGCGGGAGAGATGGGACAGATACGCAGTATTTT. This translates into CASSLASGRDGTDTQYF.

V and J are TRBV30 and TRBJ2-1; no reliable D call. Germline values: CDR1 GTSNPN, CDR2 SVGIG (reference sequence). Trimming took 5 bases from V and 6 from J, leaving 11 bases between them. CDR3 size: 12 residues. CDR3 region: CAWGPEANEQFF. The CDR3 DNA is TGTGCCTGGGGGCCCGAAGCCAATGAGCAGTTCTTC.

The chain is built from TRBV6-5 and TRBJ1-2; no firm D call. V shed 5 bases and J shed 3 bases, with 7 bases lying between them. The germline V gene has CDR1 MNHEY and CDR2 SVGAGI. This CDR3 is 12 amino acids long. The CDR3 DNA is TGTGCCAGCAGTAACCAGGACTATGGCTACACCTTC. Residues: CASSNQDYGYTF.

The J gene is TRBJ1-5, the V gene TRBV19; a weak D match, TRBD1 (5 bases). The CDR3 loop spans 13 amino acids. CDR1 LNHDA and CDR2 SQIVND come from the germline V gene (reference sequence). Between the trimmed V and J ends, which lost 3 bases and 6 bases, there was a span of 9 bases. The CDR3: CASSIGGGQPQHF. CDR3 nucleotide sequence: TGTGCCAGTAGTATCGGGGGAGGTCAGCCCCAGCATTTT.

The gene calls are TRBV29-1 and TRBJ2-7; TRBD1 agrees at 10 bases. J was trimmed by 0 bases and V by 7 bases; bases with no gene match: 6. The CDR3 loop spans 14 amino acids. Germline CDR1 and CDR2: SQVTM and ANQGSEA. CDR3 in DNA: TGCAGCGCCTCCGGGACAGGGGACTCCTACGAGCAGTACTTC. This codes for CSASGTGDSYEQYF.

The chain has TRBV7-9 and TRBJ2-7, with TRBD2 matching over 12 bases. The CDR3 spans 15 residues. Germline values: CDR1 SEHNR, CDR2 FQNEAQ (reference sequence). Trimming at V came to 3 bases and at J to 6 bases, leaving 6 bases not matched to a gene. The DNA of the CDR3 is TGTGCCAGCAGCTTTGAAGGACTAGCGGGGAGCGAGCAGTACTTC. Protein: CASSFEGLAGSEQYF.

This sequence joins TRBV4-3 and TRBJ1-5; D possibly corresponds to TRBD1 (6 bases). This CDR3 region has 14 residues. The V and J ends lost 0 bases and 7 bases respectively, with 10 bases between them. Germline V lookup: CDR1 LGHNA, CDR2 YSLEER. The chain's CDR3 is CASSQEGGQQPQHF. As DNA, the CDR3 is TGCGCCAGCAGCCAAGAAGGAGGACAGCAGCCCCAGCATTTT.

The genes are TRBV15 and TRBJ2-7; D is possibly TRBD1 (6 bases). Germline CDR1 reads LNHNV; CDR2 reads YYDKDF (reference sequence). V was trimmed by 1 base and J by 4 bases, leaving 11 bases between them. CDR3 length equals 14 residues. Written as DNA, the CDR3 is TGTGCCACCAGCAGAGCAGACAGGTTGTACGAGCAGTACTTC. Amino acids: CATSRADRLYEQYF. The full variable domain, with the rest looked up from reference TRBV15 and TRBJ2-7, is DAMVIQNPRYQVTQFGKPVTLSCSQTLNHNVMYWYQQKSSQAPKLLFHYYDKDFNNEADTPDNFQSRRPNTSFCFLDIRSPGLGDTAMYLCATSRADRLYEQYFGPGTRLTVT.

The V and J genes are TRBV5-1 and TRBJ2-1; 7 bases agree with TRBD2. The CDR3 sequence is 15 residues long. The V gene's germline CDR1 is SGHRS and CDR2 YFSETQ. The V and J ends lost 2 bases and 7 bases, in that order; junction bases with no gene match: 9. CDR3 bases: TGCGCCAGCAGCTTTAATCGAGCGGGGAGGAATGAGCAGTTCTTC. Its protein is CASSFNRAGRNEQFF.

This chain links TRBV28 with TRBJ2-4; the D gene is possibly TRBD1 (5 bases). V lost 3 bases and J 5 bases, leaving 11 bases between the germline ends. This CDR3 has 14 amino acids. Germline V gene lookup returns CDR1 MDHEN and CDR2 SYDVKM. In DNA form, the CDR3 reads TGTGCCAGCAGTTTCGGGCAGGGCCAAAACATTCAGTACTTC. Amino acid sequence: CASSFGQGQNIQYF.

The chain couples TRBV28 to TRBJ1-5; unclear D gene. CDR3 length: 15 residues. Per the germline V gene, CDR1 is MDHEN and CDR2 is SYDVKM. V was pared by 7 bases and J by 3 bases, with 16 bases between. The CDR3 here is CASTSREVTNQPQHF. As DNA, the CDR3 is TGTGCCAGCACTTCCCGGGAAGTAACCAATCAGCCCCAGCATTTT.

This chain connects TRBV27 to TRBJ1-4, with 7 bases aligning to TRBD1. CDR3 length equals 15 residues. The V gene end was trimmed by 6 bases and the J gene end by 0 bases; junction bases not matched to a gene: 4. Germline V lookup: CDR1 MNHEY, CDR2 SMNVEV (reference sequence). This CDR3 is CASRLGQTTNEKLFF. The CDR3 DNA is TGTGCCAGCAGGCTGGGACAGACAACTAATGAAAAACTGTTTTTT.

V is TRBV6-4 and J is TRBJ2-7; 7 nucleotides line up with TRBD1. Germline assignment: CDR1 MRHNA and CDR2 SNTAGT. V shed 10 bases, J shed 1 base, and the junction held 13 bases outside the gene matches. The length of the CDR3 is 15 residues. Here the CDR3 DNA reads TGTGCCACCACCCTTCCCGGACAGGATTCCTACGAGCAGTACTTC. Translation gives CATTLPGQDSYEQYF.

The genes are TRBV15 and TRBJ1-5; 7 bases agree with TRBD1. CDR1 and CDR2 (germline): LNHNV, YYDKDF (reference sequence). V dropped 1 base and J dropped 4; count of bases not matched to a gene: 4. This CDR3 is built from 15 residues. This chain's CDR3 is CATSRGQGRNQPQHF. The CDR3 DNA is TGTGCCACCAGCAGAGGACAGGGACGAAATCAGCCCCAGCATTTT.

This chain joins TRBV4-3 and TRBJ2-7; D may be TRBD2 (6 bases). The germline CDR1 and CDR2 sequences are LGHNA and YSLEER. V lost 2 bases, J lost 5 bases, and 19 bases lay in between. The CDR3 is 16 residues long. The CDR3 coding sequence is TGCGCCAGCAGCCAAACCAGACTAGTGTCCCGTCACGAGCAGTACTTC. Translated: CASSQTRLVSRHEQYF.

The J gene is TRBJ1-2, the V gene TRBV19; D call uncertain. In germline, CDR1 is LNHDA, CDR2 SQIVND (reference sequence). Trimming removed 10 bases at V and 7 bases at J, with 16 bases between. The CDR3 loop spans 12 amino acids. The CDR3 DNA follows: TGTGCCACCACACGGAGGGCGGGTGGCTACACCTTC. Its translation is CATTRRAGGYTF.

The V gene is TRBV7-9, the J gene TRBJ2-7, with 14 bases fitting TRBD2. The CDR3 length is 17 residues. Trimming cost V 5 bases and J 6 bases; bases outside gene matches: 12. Looked up from germline, CDR1 is SEHNR and CDR2 is FQNEAQ (reference sequence). The CDR3 is CASSPRLAGGQFPEQYF. In DNA form, the CDR3 reads TGTGCCAGCAGCCCAAGACTAGCGGGAGGGCAGTTCCCCGAGCAGTACTTC.

The chain uses TRBV25-1 and TRBJ2-1; 9 bases are shared with TRBD2. The V segment lost 6 bases and the J segment 8 bases; nucleotides outside the gene matches: 14. Germline CDR1 MGHDK, CDR2 SYGVNS. The CDR3 totals 16 residues. The CDR3 DNA reads TGTGCCAGCAGCCGGGCTAGTAGCGGGGGTTGGGATGAGCAGTTCTTC. Encoded protein: CASSRASSGGWDEQFF.

J is TRBJ2-5 and V is TRBV29-1; 8 bases line up with TRBD2. In germline, CDR1 is SQVTM, CDR2 ANQGSEA. CDR3 length: 14 amino acids. CDR3 sequence (DNA): TGCAGTGGTGCGGGACTAGGCTTCCAAGAGACCCAGTACTTC. It translates to CSGAGLGFQETQYF.

This chain links TRBV10-3 with TRBJ2-7; possible D gene TRBD1, 6 bases. Germline CDR1 ENHRY, CDR2 SYGVKD. V was shortened by 2 bases and J by 4 bases, with 6 bases between the two germline ends. The CDR3 extends over 12 amino acids. The CDR3 reads CAISEQGYEQYF. In DNA, the CDR3 is TGTGCCATCAGTGAGCAGGGGTACGAGCAGTACTTC.

Comments on this clone: Distinct nucleotide sequences in the sample also encode this CDR3. V is TRBV28 and J is TRBJ2-5, with TRBD1 matching 7 bases. Germline trimming cut 6 bases from V and 2 bases from J; bases unmatched to any gene: 6. Germline CDR1 is MDHEN and CDR2 is SYDVKM. The CDR3 is 14 amino acids. This CDR3 reads CASSPGQTQETQYF. CDR3 nucleotide sequence: TGTGCCAGCAGCCCGGGACAGACACAAGAGACCCAGTACTTC.